This is a list of T cell receptor beta chains from one sample in a study of response to subunit inactivated influenza vaccine. TCRdb analysed the RT-PCR reads with MiXCR anew, one entry per CDR3 protein. This sample has about 650,000 distinct CDR3 sequences; around 16% occur once, and the top ten carry 11%. Sequencing was performed on PBMCs from blood, taken about 11 days after vaccination. Source of these receptors: a man between 50 and 59 years old who received an inactivated influenza vaccine. The CDR3 runs from the conserved cysteine through the conserved F or W. A D gene is named only where the DNA matches it firmly. Size tells how often a clone was seen (once, few, many) or the class of an expanded clone, and some rows leave it out.

j_call v_call d_call clone_size cdr3_aa cdr3_nt
TRBJ2-1 TRBV11-2 NA few CASSLEGAIEQFF TGTGCCAGCAGCTTAGAAGGGGCAATTGAGCAGTTCTTC
TRBJ2-1 TRBV20-1 TRBD2 few CSASLPGTSGYNEQFF TGCAGTGCTAGTCTCCCCGGGACTAGCGGTTACAATGAGCAGTTCTTC
TRBJ2-3 TRBV3-1 NA NA CASSHITGTASTDTQYF TGTGCCAGCAGCCACATAACCGGGACCGCTAGCACAGATACGCAGTATTTT
TRBJ1-4 TRBV6-1 NA few CASRHTTGRANEKLFF TGTGCCAGTCGCCACACAACAGGGAGGGCAAATGAAAAACTGTTTTTT
TRBJ2-7 TRBV7-8 TRBD2 NA CASSGRTSGSSYEQYF TGTGCCAGCAGCGGCAGGACTAGCGGGAGCTCCTACGAGCAGTACTTC
TRBJ2-3 TRBV5-1 TRBD2 few CASSFGASGATDTQYF TGCGCCAGCAGCTTCGGGGCTAGCGGGGCAACAGATACGCAGTATTTT
TRBJ2-2 TRBV28 NA NA CATWIGNTGELFF TGTGCCACCTGGATAGGTAACACCGGGGAGCTGTTTTTT
TRBJ1-4 TRBV29-1 NA few CSVSFTEKLFF TGCAGCGTCTCATTCACTGAAAAACTGTTTTTT
TRBJ2-2 TRBV12-3/TRBV12-4 NA NA CASSLGSSTGELFF TGTGCCAGCAGTTTAGGGTCCAGCACCGGGGAGCTGTTTTTT
TRBJ2-1 TRBV6-1 TRBD1 NA CASSPDRVGNEQFF TGTGCCAGCAGCCCCGACAGGGTGGGGAATGAGCAGTTCTTC
TRBJ2-7 TRBV28 NA NA CASGYEQYF TGTGCCAGCGGTTACGAGCAGTACTTC
TRBJ2-1 TRBV20-1 NA NA CSASLLGNIYNEQFF TGCAGTGCTAGTCTTTTGGGCAACATTTACAATGAGCAGTTCTTC
TRBJ1-5 TRBV12-3/TRBV12-4 NA few CASSLAKGQPQHF TGTGCCAGCAGTTTAGCCAAAGGGCAGCCCCAGCATTTT
TRBJ2-3 TRBV10-3 NA NA CAITQGGVGTDTQYF TGTGCCATCACTCAGGGGGGGGTCGGCACAGATACGCAGTATTTT
TRBJ2-7 TRBV29-1 TRBD1 few CSVGQGPGEAQYF TGCAGCGTTGGACAGGGGCCCGGGGAGGCGCAGTACTTC
TRBJ2-1 TRBV6-5 NA many CASSYGTVGNEQFF TGTGCCAGCAGTTACGGGACTGTAGGCAATGAGCAGTTCTTC
TRBJ2-5 TRBV7-6 NA few CASSQQTPLTETQYF TGTGCCAGCAGCCAACAGACACCTTTGACAGAGACCCAGTACTTC
TRBJ1-1 TRBV4-3 NA few CASSQDPRIWTEAFF TGCGCCAGCAGCCAAGATCCCAGGATATGGACTGAAGCTTTCTTT
TRBJ2-7 TRBV6-2/TRBV6-3 NA NA CASSYSTEDSVYEQYF TGTGCCAGCAGTTACTCGACTGAGGACAGCGTCTACGAGCAGTACTTC
TRBJ2-4 TRBV5-1 NA few CASSQAGGDAIQYF TGCGCCAGCTCCCAGGCTGGGGGTGATGCCATTCAGTACTTC
TRBJ2-1 TRBV10-3 TRBD2 few CAISAGNDNEQFF TGTGCCATTTCAGCGGGAAACGACAATGAGCAGTTCTTC
TRBJ2-7 TRBV18 NA NA CASSLRTLYEQYF TGTGCCAGCTCACTCCGGACACTCTACGAGCAGTACTTC
TRBJ2-2 TRBV7-9 NA few CASSPAKYYTNTGELFF TGTGCCAGCAGCCCCGCGAAGTACTATACAAACACCGGGGAGCTGTTTTTT
TRBJ2-1 TRBV30 NA NA CAWSAYGSYNEQFF TGTGCCTGGAGTGCGTATGGCTCCTACAATGAGCAGTTCTTC
TRBJ2-3 TRBV12-3/TRBV12-4 TRBD2 few CASTISGGPPTDTQYF TGTGCCAGCACCATCAGCGGGGGGCCCCCCACAGATACGCAGTATTTT
TRBJ2-5 TRBV7-9 TRBD1 NA CASSQDRGVQETQYF TGTGCCAGCAGCCAGGACAGGGGGGTCCAAGAGACCCAGTACTTC
TRBJ1-3 TRBV28 NA NA CASSLPGFPSSGNTIYF TGTGCCAGCAGTTTACCAGGGTTCCCCAGCTCTGGAAACACCATATATTTT
TRBJ1-4 TRBV5-1 TRBD1 few CASSLDWTGTATNEKLFF TGCGCCAGCAGCTTGGATTGGACAGGGACGGCAACTAATGAAAAACTGTTTTTT
TRBJ2-1 TRBV19 TRBD2 NA CASSRTSGREQFF TGTGCCAGTAGCCGGACTAGCGGGAGAGAGCAGTTCTTC
TRBJ2-4 TRBV7-2 TRBD1 few CASSMDRENIQYF TGTGCCAGCAGCATGGACAGGGAGAACATTCAGTACTTC
TRBJ2-3 TRBV12-3/TRBV12-4 NA NA CASSTTNTQYF TGTGCCAGCAGCACGACAAATACGCAGTATTTT
TRBJ2-7 TRBV27 TRBD1 NA CASSPTGTGYYEQYF TGTGCCAGCAGTCCTACCGGGACAGGGTATTACGAGCAGTACTTC
TRBJ2-2 TRBV7-9 TRBD1 NA CASSHSPGGTGELFF TGTGCCAGCAGCCACTCCCCAGGGGGCACCGGGGAGCTGTTTTTT
TRBJ2-2 TRBV12-5 NA few CASGPTSTGELFF TGTGCTAGTGGTCCGACGAGCACCGGGGAGCTGTTTTTT
TRBJ2-6 TRBV6-1 NA few CASSEYYGGHDSGANVLTF TGTGCCAGCAGTGAATACTATGGAGGACACGATTCTGGGGCCAACGTCCTGACTTTC
TRBJ1-4 TRBV12-3/TRBV12-4 NA few CASSLVLDPFPGRLFF TGTGCCAGCAGTTTAGTACTCGACCCTTTTCCCGGCCGTCTGTTTTTT
TRBJ2-3 TRBV7-8 TRBD2 NA CASSLGGLAGGTDTQYF TGTGCCAGCAGCTTAGGGGGACTAGCGGGAGGAACAGATACGCAGTATTTT
TRBJ1-6 TRBV28 NA NA CATSSGYNSPLHF TGTGCCACGTCCTCTGGGTACAATTCACCCCTCCACTTT
TRBJ2-7 TRBV5-1 TRBD2 NA CASSTSGTSGAFVEQYF TGCGCCAGCAGCACCTCCGGGACTAGCGGGGCCTTTGTCGAGCAGTACTTC
TRBJ2-3 TRBV20-1 NA few CSGGRPSTDTQYF TGCAGTGGAGGCAGACCTAGCACAGATACGCAGTATTTT
TRBJ1-3 TRBV2 NA few CATAGGRYSGNTIYF TGTGCCACCGCCGGAGGGCGGTACTCTGGAAACACCATATATTTT
TRBJ2-7 TRBV20-1 TRBD1 NA CSASPRGFSYEQYF TGCAGTGCTTCTCCCAGGGGGTTTTCCTACGAGCAGTACTTC
TRBJ1-1 TRBV12-3/TRBV12-4 NA NA CASIQGRATEAFF TGTGCCAGCATCCAGGGGCGCGCCACTGAAGCTTTCTTT
TRBJ2-5 TRBV20-1 NA few CSANPGVKETQYF TGCAGTGCTAATCCGGGAGTTAAAGAGACCCAGTACTTC
TRBJ2-5 TRBV20-1 NA NA CSANRGIETQYF TGCAGTGCTAATAGGGGCATTGAGACCCAGTACTTC
TRBJ2-3 TRBV5-6 NA NA CASSGEGGTQYF TGTGCCAGCAGCGGGGAAGGGGGTACGCAGTATTTT
TRBJ2-5 TRBV5-1 NA NA CASSLAAASQGETQYF TGCGCCAGCAGCTTGGCTGCAGCCTCCCAGGGGGAGACCCAGTACTTC
TRBJ1-2 TRBV20-1 TRBD1 NA CSARYPGTGSSLGYTF TGCAGTGCTAGATATCCCGGGACAGGGTCCTCTCTGGGCTACACCTTC
TRBJ2-1 TRBV12-3/TRBV12-4 TRBD1 few CASSLAHRPGTGERNNEQFF TGTGCCAGCAGTTTAGCCCACCGACCCGGGACAGGGGAAAGGAACAATGAGCAGTTCTTC
TRBJ2-2 TRBV5-1 TRBD2 few CASSPPGLASTGELFF TGCGCCAGCAGCCCTCCGGGACTAGCGTCCACCGGGGAGCTGTTTTTT
TRBJ2-5 TRBV21-1 NA NA CASSKERVSRALETQYF TGTGCCAGCAGCAAAGAGAGGGTCTCCCGAGCACTTGAGACCCAGTACTTC
TRBJ2-7 TRBV6-6 NA many CASSYSGEYEQYF TGTGCCAGCAGTTATTCTGGCGAGTACGAGCAGTACTTC
TRBJ1-4 TRBV19 TRBD1 NA CASSAPGQGNEKPFF TGTGCCAGTAGTGCGCCGGGACAGGGGAATGAAAAACCGTTTTTT